The TCR beta chain described here comes from a study of post-analysis software for immune sequencing data. The wider study: The disease courses spanned relapsing-remitting, secondary progressive and progressive-relapsing forms of multiple sclerosis. Notes on the study in general: Multiple sclerosis was associated with a significant reduction in normalized Chao1 diversity relative to controls. Batch-mates among the samples co-clustered strongly by F measure. There were a handful of TRBV segments more frequent in patients than controls, and TRBV5-6, TRBV5-1 and TRBV20-1 were among them.

Of note for this clonotype: The antigen is not known.

The authors incorporated unique molecular identifiers into the TCR beta cDNA libraries. T cells numbering about 0.85 to 10 million yielded 450,000 to 600,000 cDNA molecules. One entry per CDR3 protein, called by TCRdb with MiXCR from the PCR reads. The sample yields 150,000 to 200,000 distinct CDR3 sequences, 30% seen once. Germline assignment: CDR1 SGHTA and CDR2 FQGNSA. This CDR3 has 14 residues. The ends were cut back, 3 bases at V and 0 bases at J, with 8 bases in the middle. The J gene is TRBJ1-1, the V gene TRBV7-2; D call uncertain. The TCR was taken from a girl between 5 and 17 years old with multiple sclerosis. Sequencing used blood. DNA for the CDR3: TGTGCCAGCAGCTTGGGCGACATGAACACTGAAGCTTTCTTT. This gives the protein CASSLGDMNTEAFF. Using reference TRBV7-2 and TRBJ1-1 for the parts outside the CDR3, the full variable domain is GAGVSQSPSNKVTEKGKDVELRCDPISGHTALYWYRQSLGQGLEFLIYFQGNSAPDKSGLPSDRFSAERTGGSVSTLTIQRTQQEDSAVYLCASSLGDMNTEAFFGQGTRLTVV.